This is a list of T cell receptor beta chains from one sample in a study of CD8 T cells in ankylosing spondylitis. TCRdb recomputed calls from the 5' RACE reads with MiXCR, one row per CDR3 protein. The sample has around 490,000 distinct CDR3 sequences, about 5% seen once. The sequencing sample was made of blood, either unsorted or a sorted T cell fraction (not recorded which). The receptors come from a male donor with ankylosing spondylitis. Each CDR3 is given with its conserved first and last residue. A D gene is named only where the DNA matches it firmly. Clone size is shown for a subset of rows, as once, few, many or a class of expanded clone.

j_call | v_call | clone_size | d_call | cdr3_nt | cdr3_aa
TRBJ2-4 | TRBV5-1 | many | . | TGCGCCAGCAGCTTGGACGGGCTAGTTGGTCAGTACTTC | CASSLDGLVGQYF
TRBJ1-4 | TRBV7-9 | many | . | TGTGCCAGCAAAGGGGGGACCCAACCAAATGAAAAACTGTTTTTT | CASKGGTQPNEKLFF
TRBJ1-5 | TRBV5-1 | many | . | TGCGCCAGCAGCTTGGATGTGGGTGAAAGGCCCCAGCATTTT | CASSLDVGERPQHF
TRBJ2-1 | TRBV24-1 | few | . | TGTGCCACCAGGGGGTCGAGGGAGCAGTTCTTC | CATRGSREQFF
TRBJ2-4 | TRBV6-1 | . | . | TGTGCCAGCAGGTGGGACGGTAGGGTGAACATTCAGTACTTC | CASRWDGRVNIQYF
TRBJ2-3 | TRBV11-3 | few | . | TGTGCCAGCAGGCGTTACGGGACCGCAGATACGCAGTATTTT | CASRRYGTADTQYF
TRBJ2-3 | TRBV3-1 | . | TRBD2 | TGTGCCAGCAGCCAAGGTGTAGCGGGGGTCCAGGATACGCAGTATTTT | CASSQGVAGVQDTQYF
TRBJ2-1 | TRBV6-2/TRBV6-3 | many | . | TGTGCCATCAACCCGGCCCCTCAGTACAATGAGCAGTTCTTC | CAINPAPQYNEQFF
TRBJ1-1 | TRBV12-3/TRBV12-4 | many | . | TGTGCCAGCAGTTCTCGACAGGAGACCCTTGAAGCTTTCTTT | CASSSRQETLEAFF
TRBJ2-1 | TRBV11-2 | . | . | TGTGCCAGCAGCCACCCGAAGGAGCAGTTCTTC | CASSHPKEQFF
TRBJ2-1 | TRBV18 | many | TRBD1 | TGTGCCAGCTCACCAGGGGGACAGGTCGGCTTCTCCTACAATGAGCAGTTCTTC | CASSPGGQVGFSYNEQFF
TRBJ1-2 | TRBV4-2 | many | . | TGTGCCAGCAGCCAAGAGGTTACTGGACAGCCTCCTAACTATGGCTACACCTTC | CASSQEVTGQPPNYGYTF
TRBJ1-2 | TRBV4-1 | many | . | TGCGCCAGCAGCCCTGTCGGGACCGCCGGCTACACCTTC | CASSPVGTAGYTF
TRBJ2-1 | TRBV29-1 | many | . | TGCAGCGTTTTAGCGGTTTACAATGAGCAGTTCTTC | CSVLAVYNEQFF
TRBJ2-1 | TRBV4-3 | many | . | TGCGCCAGCAGCCGAGCGCGCAATGAGCAGTTCTTC | CASSRARNEQFF
TRBJ2-1 | TRBV7-2 | many | . | TGTGCCAGCAGCTTAAAAGGGGCCTCTTCTCCAATGGAGCAGTTCTTC | CASSLKGASSPMEQFF
TRBJ2-7 | TRBV28 | many | . | TGTGCCAGCATCCAAGGGGGAAACTCCTACGAGCAGTACTTC | CASIQGGNSYEQYF
TRBJ2-7 | TRBV6-1 | many | . | TGTGCCAGCAGCCCGAGGGGGAGTTGGGCCTACGAGCAGTACTTC | CASSPRGSWAYEQYF
TRBJ1-5 | TRBV15 | many | . | TGTGCCACCAGCACCAGGACGGTCTGGGGACAGCCCCAGCATTTT | CATSTRTVWGQPQHF
TRBJ2-1 | TRBV20-1 | few | TRBD2 | TGCAGTGCTAGCGCGGGGGGTTACAATGAGCAGTTCTTC | CSASAGGYNEQFF
TRBJ2-1 | TRBV14 | many | . | TGTGCCAGCAGCCAAGACTGGAGGTCCTACAATGAGCAGTTCTTC | CASSQDWRSYNEQFF
TRBJ2-2 | TRBV12-3/TRBV12-4 | many | . | TGTGCCAGCAGCCCGGGTCCTAGGGGCACCGGGGAGCTGTTTTTT | CASSPGPRGTGELFF
TRBJ2-1 | TRBV9 | few | . | TGTGCCAGCAGCGAGGGACCAGACTACAATGAGCAGTTCTTC | CASSEGPDYNEQFF